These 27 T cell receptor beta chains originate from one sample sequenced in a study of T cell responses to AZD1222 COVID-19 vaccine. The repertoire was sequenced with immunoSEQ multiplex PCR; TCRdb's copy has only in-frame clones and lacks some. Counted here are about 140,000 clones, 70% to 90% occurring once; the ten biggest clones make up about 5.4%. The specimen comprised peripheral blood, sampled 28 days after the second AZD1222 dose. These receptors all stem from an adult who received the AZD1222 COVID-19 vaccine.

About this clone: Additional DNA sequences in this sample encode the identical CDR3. Here the CDR3 reads CASSFRGGYTF. Here the CDR3 DNA reads TGTGCCAGCAGCTTCAGGGGAGGCTACACCTTC. This chain joins TRBV11-2 and TRBJ1-2; D is possibly TRBD1 (6 bases). This CDR3 spans 11 amino acids. CDR1 is SGHAT, CDR2 FQNNGV, per germline. Trimming pared 3 bases from V and 8 bases from J, leaving 7 bases between.

CDR3 protein: CAISDPPEKGYEQYF. The DNA of the CDR3 is TGTGCCATCAGTGATCCCCCTGAGAAAGGCTACGAGCAGTACTTC. The chain joins TRBV10-3 to TRBJ2-7, with D unresolved. Trimming cost V 3 bases and J 3 bases, with 15 bases left between them. The CDR3 loop spans 15 amino acids. CDR1 is ENHRY and CDR2 is SYGVKD in the germline V gene.

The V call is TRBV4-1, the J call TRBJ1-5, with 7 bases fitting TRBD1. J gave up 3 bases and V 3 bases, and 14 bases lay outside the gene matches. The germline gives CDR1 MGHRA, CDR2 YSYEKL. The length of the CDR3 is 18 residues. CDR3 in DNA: TGCGCCAGCAGCCAGGCCGGGACAGACCGGCCAGCCAATCAGCCCCAGCATTTT. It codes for CASSQAGTDRPANQPQHF.

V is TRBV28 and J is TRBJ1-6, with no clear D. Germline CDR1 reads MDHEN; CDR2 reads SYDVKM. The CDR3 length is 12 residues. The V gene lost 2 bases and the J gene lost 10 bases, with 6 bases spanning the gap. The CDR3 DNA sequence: TGTGCCAGCAGTTTAGTACAGTCACCCCTCCACTTT. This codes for CASSLVQSPLHF.

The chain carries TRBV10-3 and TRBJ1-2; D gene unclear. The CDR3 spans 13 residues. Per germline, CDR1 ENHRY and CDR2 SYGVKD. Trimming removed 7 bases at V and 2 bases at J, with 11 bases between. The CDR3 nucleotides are TGTGCCATCACCCTAACAGCAAACTATGGCTACACCTTC. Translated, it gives CAITLTANYGYTF.

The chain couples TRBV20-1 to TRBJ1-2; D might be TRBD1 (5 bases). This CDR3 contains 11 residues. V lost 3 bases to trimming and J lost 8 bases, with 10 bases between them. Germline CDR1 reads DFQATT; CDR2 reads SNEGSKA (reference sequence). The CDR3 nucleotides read TGCAGTGCTAGCCTAGGACAAGGCTACACCTTC. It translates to CSASLGQGYTF.

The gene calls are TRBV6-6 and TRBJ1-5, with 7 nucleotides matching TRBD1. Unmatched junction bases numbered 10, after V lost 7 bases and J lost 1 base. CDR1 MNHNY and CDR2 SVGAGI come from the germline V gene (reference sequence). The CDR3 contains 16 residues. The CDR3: CASNRAGGGSNQPQHF. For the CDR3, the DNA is TGTGCCAGCAACCGGGCAGGGGGAGGCAGCAATCAGCCCCAGCATTTT.

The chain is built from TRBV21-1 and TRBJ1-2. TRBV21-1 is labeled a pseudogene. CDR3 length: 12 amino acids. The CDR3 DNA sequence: TGTGCCAGCAGCGCCCGGACGGATGGCTACACCTTC. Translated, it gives CASSARTDGYTF.

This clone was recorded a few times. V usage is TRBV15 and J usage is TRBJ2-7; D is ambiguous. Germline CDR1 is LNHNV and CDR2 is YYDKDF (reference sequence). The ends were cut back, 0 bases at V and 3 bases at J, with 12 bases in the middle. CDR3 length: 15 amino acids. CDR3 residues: CATSRDHGSYYEQYF. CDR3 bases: TGTGCCACCAGCAGAGATCATGGCAGCTACTACGAGCAGTACTTC.

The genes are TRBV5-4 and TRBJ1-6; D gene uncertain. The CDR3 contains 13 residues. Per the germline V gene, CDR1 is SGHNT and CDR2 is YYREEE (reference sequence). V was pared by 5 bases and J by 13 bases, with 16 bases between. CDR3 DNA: TGTGCCAGCAGGATACTCGGCCAAGTTCCCCTCCACTTT. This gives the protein CASRILGQVPLHF.

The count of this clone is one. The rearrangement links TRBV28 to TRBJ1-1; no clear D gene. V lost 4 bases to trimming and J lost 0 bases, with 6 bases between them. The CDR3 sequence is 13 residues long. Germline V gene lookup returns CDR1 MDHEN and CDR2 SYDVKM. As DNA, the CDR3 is TGTGCCAGCAGTTACTACATGAACACTGAAGCTTTCTTT. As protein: CASSYYMNTEAFF.

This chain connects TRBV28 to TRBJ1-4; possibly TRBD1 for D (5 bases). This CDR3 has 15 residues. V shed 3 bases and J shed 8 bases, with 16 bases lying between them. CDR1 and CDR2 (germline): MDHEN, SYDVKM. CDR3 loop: CASSLNRGVEEKLFF. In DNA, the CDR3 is TGTGCCAGCAGTTTGAATCGGGGGGTCGAGGAAAAACTGTTTTTT.

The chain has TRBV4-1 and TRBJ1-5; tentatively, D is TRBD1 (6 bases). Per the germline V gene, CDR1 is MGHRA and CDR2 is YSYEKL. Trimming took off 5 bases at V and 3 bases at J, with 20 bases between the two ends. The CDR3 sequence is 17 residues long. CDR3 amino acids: CASSYRQDLWNNQPQHF. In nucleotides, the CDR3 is TGCGCCAGCAGCTATAGACAGGACCTCTGGAACAATCAGCCCCAGCATTTT.

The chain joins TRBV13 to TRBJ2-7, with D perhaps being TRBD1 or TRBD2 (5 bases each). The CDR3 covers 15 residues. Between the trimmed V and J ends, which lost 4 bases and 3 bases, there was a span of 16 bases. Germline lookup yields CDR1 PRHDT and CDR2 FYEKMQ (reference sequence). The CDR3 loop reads CASSWGLGSGYEQYF. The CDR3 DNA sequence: TGTGCCAGCAGCTGGGGGTTAGGGAGCGGCTACGAGCAGTACTTC.

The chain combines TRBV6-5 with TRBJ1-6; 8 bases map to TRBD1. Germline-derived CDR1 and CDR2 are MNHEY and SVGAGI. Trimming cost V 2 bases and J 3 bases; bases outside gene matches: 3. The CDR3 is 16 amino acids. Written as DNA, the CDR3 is TGTGCCAGCAGTTACCGAGGGACAGGCTATAATTCACCCCTCCACTTT. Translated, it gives CASSYRGTGYNSPLHF.

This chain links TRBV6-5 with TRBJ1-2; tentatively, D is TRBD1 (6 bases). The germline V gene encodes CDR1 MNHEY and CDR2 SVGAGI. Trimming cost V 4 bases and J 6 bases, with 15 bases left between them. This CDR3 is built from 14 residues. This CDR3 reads CASSFQGRGDGYTF. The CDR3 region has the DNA TGTGCCAGCAGTTTTCAGGGGAGAGGTGATGGCTACACCTTC.

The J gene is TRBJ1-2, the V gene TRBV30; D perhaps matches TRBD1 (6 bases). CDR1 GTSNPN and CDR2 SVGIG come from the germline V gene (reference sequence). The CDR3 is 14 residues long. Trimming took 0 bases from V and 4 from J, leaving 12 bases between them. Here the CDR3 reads CAWSVQGRLYGYTF. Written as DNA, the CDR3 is TGTGCCTGGAGTGTACAGGGTAGACTCTATGGCTACACCTTC.

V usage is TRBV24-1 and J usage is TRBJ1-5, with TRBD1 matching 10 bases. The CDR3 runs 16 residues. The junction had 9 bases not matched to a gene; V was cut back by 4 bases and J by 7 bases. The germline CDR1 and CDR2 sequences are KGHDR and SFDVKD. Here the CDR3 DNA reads TGTGCCACCAGTGACCCGGGACAGGGGCCAGAGCAGCCCCAGCATTTT. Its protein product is CATSDPGQGPEQPQHF.

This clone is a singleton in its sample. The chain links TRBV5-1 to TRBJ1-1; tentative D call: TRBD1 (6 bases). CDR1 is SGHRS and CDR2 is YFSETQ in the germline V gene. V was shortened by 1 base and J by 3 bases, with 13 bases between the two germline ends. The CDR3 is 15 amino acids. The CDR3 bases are TGCGCCAGCAGCTTGTCAGGGGACCCTTACACTGAAGCTTTCTTT. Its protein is CASSLSGDPYTEAFF.

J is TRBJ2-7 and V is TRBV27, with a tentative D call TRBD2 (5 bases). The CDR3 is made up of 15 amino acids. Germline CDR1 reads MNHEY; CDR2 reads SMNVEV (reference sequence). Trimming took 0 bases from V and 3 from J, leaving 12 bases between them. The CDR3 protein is CASSLSGGYFYEQYF. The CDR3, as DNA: TGTGCCAGCAGTTTATCGGGCGGGTACTTCTACGAGCAGTACTTC.

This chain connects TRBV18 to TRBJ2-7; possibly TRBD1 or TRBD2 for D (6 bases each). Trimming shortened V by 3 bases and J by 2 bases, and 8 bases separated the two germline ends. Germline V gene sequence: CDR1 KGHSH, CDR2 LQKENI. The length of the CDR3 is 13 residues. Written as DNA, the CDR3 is TGTGCCAGCTCACCTGGGGGGCCCTACGAGCAGTACTTC. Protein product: CASSPGGPYEQYF.

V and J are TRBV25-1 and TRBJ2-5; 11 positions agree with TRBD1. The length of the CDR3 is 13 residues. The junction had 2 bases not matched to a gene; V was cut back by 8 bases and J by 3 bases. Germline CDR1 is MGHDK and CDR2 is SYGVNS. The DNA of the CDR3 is TGTGCCAGCGGACAGGGGGCAGAAGAGACCCAGTACTTC. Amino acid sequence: CASGQGAEETQYF.

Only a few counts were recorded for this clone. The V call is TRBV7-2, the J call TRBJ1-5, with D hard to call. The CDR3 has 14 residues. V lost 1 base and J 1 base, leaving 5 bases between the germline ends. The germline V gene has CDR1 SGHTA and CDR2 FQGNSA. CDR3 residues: CASSLVSSNQPQHF. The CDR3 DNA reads TGTGCCAGCAGCTTAGTATCCAGCAATCAGCCCCAGCATTTT.

CDR3 sequence: CASSLAQAGHGYTF. For the CDR3, the DNA is TGTGCCAGCAGCTTAGCGCAGGCCGGTCATGGCTACACCTTC. The chain recombines TRBV7-9 with TRBJ1-2; D ambiguous. The CDR3 has 14 residues. Trimming stripped 0 bases from V and 6 bases from J, with 11 bases between. Germline lookup yields CDR1 SEHNR and CDR2 FQNEAQ (reference sequence).

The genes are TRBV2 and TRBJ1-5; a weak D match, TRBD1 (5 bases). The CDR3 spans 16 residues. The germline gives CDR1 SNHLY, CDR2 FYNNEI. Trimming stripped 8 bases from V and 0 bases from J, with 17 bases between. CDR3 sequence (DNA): TGTGCCAGCCAGCGGGTCCGGACACCTAGCAATCAGCCCCAGCATTTT. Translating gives CASQRVRTPSNQPQHF.

For the CDR3, the DNA is TGCGCCAGCAGCTTGGAAGGGATTAGAATTAATCAGCCCCAGCATTTT. Translation gives CASSLEGIRINQPQHF. The chain combines TRBV5-1 with TRBJ1-5, with D unclear. The germline V and J ends were trimmed by 0 bases and 4 bases, with 14 bases remaining between them. The germline V gene encodes CDR1 SGHRS and CDR2 YFSETQ. CDR3 length: 16 amino acids.

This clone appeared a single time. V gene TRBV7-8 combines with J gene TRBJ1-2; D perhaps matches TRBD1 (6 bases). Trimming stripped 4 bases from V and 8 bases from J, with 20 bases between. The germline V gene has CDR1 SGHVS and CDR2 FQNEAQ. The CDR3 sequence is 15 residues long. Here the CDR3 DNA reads TGTGCCAGCAGCTCGCCCAGGGGTAACTTAGGGGGCTACACCTTC. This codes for CASSSPRGNLGGYTF.